These 14 T cell receptor beta chains came from one sample sequenced in a study of blood T cell repertoires in COVID-19. Data came from immunoSEQ multiplex PCR; TCRdb stores just in-frame clones and leaves some out. The table has some 40,000 clones, about four fifths seen once. Material: peripheral blood. The receptors here all came from a man between 50 and 59 years old with active or convalescent COVID-19.

This chain joins TRBV7-9 and TRBJ1-1; TRBD1 matches at 7 bases. Losses at the gene ends were 4 bases for V and 5 bases for J; bases not matched to a gene: 4. There are 13 residues in the CDR3. From germline, CDR1 is SEHNR and CDR2 FQNEAQ (reference sequence). CDR3 sequence: CASSYDRETEAFF. The CDR3 DNA follows: TGTGCCAGCAGCTATGACAGGGAGACTGAAGCTTTCTTT. Drawing the rest from reference TRBV7-9 and TRBJ1-1, the complete variable domain is DTGVSQNPRHKITKRGQNVTFRCDPISEHNRLYWYRQTLGQGPEFLTYFQNEAQLEKSRLLSDRFSAERPKGSFSTLEIQRTEQGDSAMYLCASSYDRETEAFFGQGTRLTVV.

This chain joins TRBV7-2 and TRBJ2-7; 9 nucleotides line up with TRBD1. V lost 5 bases and J lost 6; bases outside the gene matches: 11. Germline V gene sequence: CDR1 SGHTA, CDR2 FQGNSA. The CDR3 contains 15 residues. CDR3 sequence reads: CASSPAGTGYVEQYF. The CDR3 bases are TGTGCCAGCAGCCCAGCCGGGACAGGGTACGTCGAGCAGTACTTC.

V usage is TRBV3-1 (or the pseudogene TRBV3-2) and J usage is TRBJ2-2; 7 nucleotides match TRBD1. The CDR3 runs to 17 residues. Germline CDR1 reads LGHDT; CDR2 reads YNNKEL (reference sequence). The V segment lost 0 bases and the J segment 4 bases; nucleotides outside the gene matches: 8. The CDR3 reads CASSQDLVTGITGELFF. DNA for the CDR3: TGTGCCAGCAGCCAAGATCTTGTGACAGGGATCACCGGGGAGCTGTTTTTT.

The chain joins TRBV5-4 to TRBJ1-1; TRBD1 aligns across 8 bases. Germline CDR1 reads SGHNT; CDR2 reads YYREEE (reference sequence). J gave up 5 bases and V 2 bases, and 5 bases lay outside the gene matches. The CDR3 is made up of 14 amino acids. For the CDR3, the DNA is TGTGCCAGCAGCTTCTCCGACAGGGGAACTGAAGCTTTCTTT. Translation gives CASSFSDRGTEAFF.

This rearrangement joins TRBV7-6 to TRBJ2-7, with D maybe TRBD1 (6 bases). Germline CDR1 is SGHVS and CDR2 is FNYEAQ. The CDR3 consists of 16 residues. Deletions cut 1 base from V and 5 bases from J, with 18 bases between. The CDR3 DNA reads as TGTGCCAGCAGCTTAGAGGGCAGGGGAAACGGCAACGAGCAGTACTTC. It specifies CASSLEGRGNGNEQYF.

The chain joins TRBV11-2 to TRBJ1-5; 7 nucleotides line up with TRBD1. The V gene's germline CDR1 is SGHAT and CDR2 FQNNGV. This CDR3 comprises 19 residues. The trim removed 0 bases at V and 1 base at J, leaving 12 bases unmatched. The CDR3 DNA follows: TGTGCCAGCAGCTTAGATGTAGGGGGGCGCAGGGGGAGCAATCAGCCCCAGCATTTT. Translation: CASSLDVGGRRGSNQPQHF.

V and J are TRBV11-2 and TRBJ2-5; D might be TRBD2 (6 bases). Germline-derived CDR1 and CDR2 are SGHAT and FQNNGV. V was clipped by 5 bases and J by 2 bases, with 15 bases between them. This CDR3 comprises 15 residues. The CDR3 DNA reads TGTGCCAGCAGCCCCGGGACTGAGACTCAAGAGACCCAGTACTTC. It codes for CASSPGTETQETQYF.

The J gene is TRBJ1-3, the V gene TRBV6-5; D is possibly TRBD1 (6 bases). The CDR3 is 12 amino acids. Looked up from germline, CDR1 is MNHEY and CDR2 is SVGAGI. The V end lost 5 bases, the J end lost 8 bases, and 10 bases lay between the germline ends. This CDR3 is CASSRGLDTIYF. CDR3 sequence (DNA): TGTGCCAGCAGTAGGGGGTTGGACACCATATATTTT.

The chain is built from TRBV6-6 and TRBJ2-7; 8 bases are a match to TRBD1. V dropped 5 bases and J dropped 1; count of bases not matched to a gene: 4. CDR3 length: 14 residues. Germline loops: CDR1 MNHNY, CDR2 SVGAGI (reference sequence). CDR3: CASSQDRVSYEQYF. CDR3 in DNA: TGTGCCAGCAGTCAGGACAGGGTTTCCTACGAGCAGTACTTC.

CDR3 coding DNA: TGTGCCAGCAGGATTCAGGAACTTGGAAACACCATATATTTT. It specifies CASRIQELGNTIYF. The J gene is TRBJ1-3, the V gene TRBV28; D gene unclear. V lost 6 bases to trimming and J lost 3 bases, with 12 bases between them. Germline loops: CDR1 MDHEN, CDR2 SYDVKM. This CDR3 comprises 14 residues.

V is TRBV12-3 or TRBV12-4 and J is TRBJ1-2; D is possibly TRBD1 (5 bases). Trimming left V 5 bases short and J 12 bases short, with 10 bases between. CDR3 length: 10 residues. The CDR3 protein is CASSKGRNTF. DNA for the CDR3: TGTGCCAGCAGTAAGGGGCGGAACACCTTC.

This clone has a handful of counts. The genes are TRBV27 and TRBJ2-7; 7 bases match TRBD2. The length of the CDR3 is 20 residues. The germline V gene has CDR1 MNHEY and CDR2 SMNVEV (reference sequence). Germline trimming cut 1 base from V and 3 bases from J; bases unmatched to any gene: 21. Here the CDR3 reads CASSLLVEGRGVRGGYEQYF. CDR3 DNA: TGTGCCAGCAGTTTATTAGTAGAGGGACGGGGGGTAAGGGGAGGCTACGAGCAGTACTTC.

Relative to its sample, this clone is medium-sized. This rearrangement joins TRBV19 to TRBJ2-2; TRBD1 matches 9 bases. In germline, CDR1 is LNHDA, CDR2 SQIVND (reference sequence). The CDR3 runs to 16 residues. J lost 3 bases, V lost 3 bases, and 5 bases had no gene match. Here the CDR3 DNA reads TGTGCCAGTAGTATGGCTGGACAGGGGCACACCGGGGAGCTGTTTTTT. It specifies CASSMAGQGHTGELFF.

The chain carries TRBV11-3 and TRBJ2-5, with TRBD2 identical over 14 bases. Germline CDR1 reads SGHNT; CDR2 reads YENEEA. This CDR3 comprises 16 residues. V trimming: 5 bases; J trimming: 4 bases; junction bases outside the gene matches: 6. DNA for the CDR3: TGTGCCAGCAGCCTAGGGACTAGCGGGGGCTCAGAGACCCAGTACTTC. It translates to CASSLGTSGGSETQYF. Filled out from reference TRBV11-3 and TRBJ2-5, the complete variable domain reads EAGVVQSPRYKIIEKKQPVAFWCNPISGHNTLYWYLQNLGQGPELLIRYENEEAVDDSQLPKDRFSAERLKGVDSTLKIQPAELGDSAVYLCASSLGTSGGSETQYFGPGTRLLVL.